This T cell receptor (beta chain) was captured by sequencing in a study of T cell responses to AZD1222 COVID-19 vaccine (dated by TCRdb to the early 2020s). Regarding the complete study: AZD1222 recipients whose second dose came at about 4 weeks and those whose second dose came at about 12 weeks were combined into one group, since spike-specific TCR depth and breadth did not differ between the two schedules. Trial participants were enrolled into age subgroups of 18-55, 56-69 and 70-plus years, which contained around 140, 26 and 57 TCR-sequenced participants, respectively. TCR sequencing covered over 230 trial participants: 200 to 220 given two doses of AZD1222 and approximately 26 given two doses of MenACWY control vaccine. Results and caveats for the whole study, not just this receptor: Spike-specific TCR breadth and depth rose significantly after two AZD1222 doses compared with day 0 and with MenACWY recipients. Most participants were white British and females outnumbered males, and the authors suggested that clonal diversity may have been underestimated. Conclusions about previously exposed vaccinees were limited because only six AZD1222 recipients were SARS-CoV-2 seropositive at baseline. Epitopes outside the regions mutated in the B.1.351 and B.1.1.7 variants were reportedly recognized by nearly half of the unique spike-specific TCRs. The 56-69-year group was small, and its depth increase did not reach significance, likely because of low power. CD4 TCRs associated with the vaccine covered the entire spike protein, and the dominant responses were in regions 160-218 and 743-854. Because no day 14 peak-response samples were available, repertoires were characterized only after the peak T cell response.

Concerning this clone itself: Its specific antigen is unknown. No clone much larger than this one lies a single base away; base qualities are absent.

The CDR3 regions of human TCRbeta chains were analyzed by immunosequencing. Per the original workflow: Repertoire TCRs were checked for matches against a reference library of SARS-CoV-2-specific TCRs that had been generated using the MIRA antigen-specificity platform. Breadth was defined as the fraction of unique TCRs that were SARS-CoV-2-associated. Depth was defined as the fraction of total T cells that were SARS-CoV-2-associated. Using the MIRA data, each spike-specific TCR was assigned both to the spike region to which the TCR was reactive and to a CD4 or CD8 class. Log10-transformed breadth and depth values were compared by one-way ANOVA with Sidak's multiple comparisons tests. TCRdb holds this immuneACCESS table with in-frame rearrangements only. Some clones are missing; in checked studies, unresolved V genes explain under half, and the rest has no known cause. D and trimming come from the DNA, and the V and J calls and clone size come from that table. The sample table lists some 120,000 clones, approximately 85% of them with a count of one. 5% to 7% of the sample is in the top ten clones.

The time point label here, explained by the study, means: baseline before first vaccination. The vaccinee samples were drawn from two UK trials, COV001 and COV002, one of which was a single-blind randomized controlled phase 2/3 trial testing AZD1222 (ChAdOx1 nCoV-19) in healthy adults. For TCRbeta chain sequencing, PBMC samples were collected from trial participants at day 0 and at day 28 after the second dose. Via the germline V gene, CDR1 is MNHEY and CDR2 SVGEGT. V drops 0 bases and J drops 5 bases, leaving 7 bases in between. There are 13 amino acids in the CDR3, from cysteine to phenylalanine inclusive. Just CDR3 DNA is preserved here, 39 bases in frame from base 1.

This specimen consisted of peripheral blood, obtained on day 0 of AZD1222 vaccination. This clonotype was sampled from an adult in good health. Rearrangement joined TRBV6-2 or TRBV6-3 to TRBJ1-1, with no confident D gene call. Here is the DNA: TGTGCCAGCAGTTACTCTTGGGGAACTGAAGCTTTCTTT. The translation is CASSYSWGTEAFF.